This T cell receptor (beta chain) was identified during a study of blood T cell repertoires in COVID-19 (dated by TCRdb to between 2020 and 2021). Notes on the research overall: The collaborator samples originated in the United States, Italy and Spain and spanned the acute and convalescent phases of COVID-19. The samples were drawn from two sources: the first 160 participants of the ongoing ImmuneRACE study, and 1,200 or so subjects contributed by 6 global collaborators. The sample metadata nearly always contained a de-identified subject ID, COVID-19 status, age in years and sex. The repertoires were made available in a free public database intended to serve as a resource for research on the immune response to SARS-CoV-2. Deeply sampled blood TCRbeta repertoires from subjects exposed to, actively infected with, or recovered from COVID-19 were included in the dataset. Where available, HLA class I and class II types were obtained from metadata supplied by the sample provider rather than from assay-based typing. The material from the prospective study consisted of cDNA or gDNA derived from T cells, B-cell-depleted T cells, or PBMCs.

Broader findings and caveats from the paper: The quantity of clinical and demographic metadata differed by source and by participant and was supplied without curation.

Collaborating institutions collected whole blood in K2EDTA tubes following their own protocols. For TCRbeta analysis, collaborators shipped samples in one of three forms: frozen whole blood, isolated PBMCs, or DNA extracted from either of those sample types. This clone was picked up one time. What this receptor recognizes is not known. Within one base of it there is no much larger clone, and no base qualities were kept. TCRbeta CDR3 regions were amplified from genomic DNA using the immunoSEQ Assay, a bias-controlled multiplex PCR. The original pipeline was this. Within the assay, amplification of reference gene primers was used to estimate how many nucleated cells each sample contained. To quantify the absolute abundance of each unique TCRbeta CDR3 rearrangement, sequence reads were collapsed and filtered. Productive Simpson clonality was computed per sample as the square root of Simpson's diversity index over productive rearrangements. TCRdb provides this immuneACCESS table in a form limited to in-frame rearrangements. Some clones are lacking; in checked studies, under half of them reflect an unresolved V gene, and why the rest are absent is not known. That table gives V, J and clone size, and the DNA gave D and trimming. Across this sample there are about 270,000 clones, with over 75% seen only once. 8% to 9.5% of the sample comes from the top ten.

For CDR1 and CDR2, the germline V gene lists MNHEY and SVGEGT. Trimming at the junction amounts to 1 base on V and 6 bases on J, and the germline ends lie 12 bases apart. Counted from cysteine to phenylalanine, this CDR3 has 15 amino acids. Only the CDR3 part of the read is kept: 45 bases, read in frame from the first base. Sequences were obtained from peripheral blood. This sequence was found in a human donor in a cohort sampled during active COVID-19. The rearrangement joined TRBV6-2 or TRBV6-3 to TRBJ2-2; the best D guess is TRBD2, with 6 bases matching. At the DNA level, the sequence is TGTGCCAGCAGTTACTGGACTATTGCGGCCGGGGAGCTGTTTTTT. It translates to CASSYWTIAAGELFF.